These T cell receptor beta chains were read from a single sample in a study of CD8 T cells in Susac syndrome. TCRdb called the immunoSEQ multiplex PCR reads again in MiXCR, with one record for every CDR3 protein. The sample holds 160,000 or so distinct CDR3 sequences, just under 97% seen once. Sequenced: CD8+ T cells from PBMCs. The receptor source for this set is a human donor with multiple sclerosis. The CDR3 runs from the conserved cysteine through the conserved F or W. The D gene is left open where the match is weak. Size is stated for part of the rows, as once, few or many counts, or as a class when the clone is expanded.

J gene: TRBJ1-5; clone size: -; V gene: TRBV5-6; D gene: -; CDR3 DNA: TGTGCCAGCAGCTTAAGGGACGGACTCAATCAGCCCCAGCATTTT; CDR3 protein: CASSLRDGLNQPQHF
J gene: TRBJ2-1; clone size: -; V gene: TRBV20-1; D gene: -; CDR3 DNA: TGCAGTGCTAGCACCGGGGCTTCCAGACCCTACAATGAGCAGTTCTTC; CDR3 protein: CSASTGASRPYNEQFF
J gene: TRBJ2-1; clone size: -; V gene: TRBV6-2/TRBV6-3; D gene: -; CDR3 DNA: TGTGCCAGCGAGGGGGGGAATGAGCAGTTCTTC; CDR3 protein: CASEGGNEQFF
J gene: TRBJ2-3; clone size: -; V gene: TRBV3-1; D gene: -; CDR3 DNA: TGTGCCAGCAGCCCACAGGCAGCGACAGATACGCAGTATTTT; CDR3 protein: CASSPQAATDTQYF
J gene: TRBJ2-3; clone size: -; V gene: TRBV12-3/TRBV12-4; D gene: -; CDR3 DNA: TGTGCCAGCAGTACCGATGGGACAATGAGCACAGATACGCAGTATTTT; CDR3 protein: CASSTDGTMSTDTQYF
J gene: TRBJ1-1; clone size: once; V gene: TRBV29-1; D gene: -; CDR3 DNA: TGCAGCGTTGAACTCCGGGTGGCTGAAGCTTTCTTT; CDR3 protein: CSVELRVAEAFF
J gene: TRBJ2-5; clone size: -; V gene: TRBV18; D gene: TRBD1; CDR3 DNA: TGTGCCAGCTCACCAAGGGACAGCGAGAAAGAGACCCAGTACTTC; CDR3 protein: CASSPRDSEKETQYF
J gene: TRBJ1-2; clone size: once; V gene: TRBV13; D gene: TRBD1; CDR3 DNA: TGTGCCAGCAGCTCGATTCTAGACAGGGTCTATGGCTACACCTTC; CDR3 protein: CASSSILDRVYGYTF
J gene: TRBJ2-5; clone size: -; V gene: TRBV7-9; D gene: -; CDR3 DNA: TGTGCCAGCAGCGCCTTCCCCGAGACCCAGTACTTC; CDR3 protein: CASSAFPETQYF
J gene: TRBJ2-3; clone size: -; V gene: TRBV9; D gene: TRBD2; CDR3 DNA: TGTGCCAGCAGCGTGCAAGGCGGGGGGAACACAGATACGCAGTATTTT; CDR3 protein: CASSVQGGGNTDTQYF
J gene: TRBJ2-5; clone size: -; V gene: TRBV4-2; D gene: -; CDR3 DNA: TGTGCCAGCAGCCAGGAGGGAGACGAACAAGAGACCCAGTACTTC; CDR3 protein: CASSQEGDEQETQYF